The 24 T cell receptor beta chains listed next were all sequenced from one sample in a study of T cells expressing NK-cell markers. For each CDR3 protein, TCRdb gives one entry from its re-call of the 5' RACE reads, without DNA. This table holds approximately 420,000 distinct CDR3 sequences. Sequencing was performed on blood T cells: a sorted CD56 or NKG2C T cell subset, CD4+ or CD8+ T cells, or bulk PBMC T cells (not recorded which). The origin of the receptors is a woman aged 45-59 years in good health.

V usage is TRBV10-3 and J usage is TRBJ1-1; TCRdb proposes TRBD1, but this gene call is untestable without DNA. Germline-derived CDR1 and CDR2 are ENHRY and SYGVKD. The CDR3 extends over 16 amino acids. The CDR3 is CAIREEGGPMNTEAFF.

The chain recombines TRBV5-1 with TRBJ2-3; checking the TCRdb D call of TRBD2 is not possible without DNA. The CDR3 has 15 amino acids. Germline CDR1 reads SGHRS; CDR2 reads YFSETQ. This CDR3 is CASRPSGSFSDTQYF.

The J gene is TRBJ2-5, the V gene TRBV10-1. Per germline, CDR1 WNHNN and CDR2 SYGVQD (reference sequence). The CDR3 loop spans 13 amino acids. This CDR3 is CASSERRQETQYF.

The rearrangement joins TRBV12-3 or TRBV12-4 to TRBJ2-1; TCRdb proposes TRBD1, but this gene call is untestable without DNA. The CDR3 is 15 residues long. The chain's CDR3 is CASSPRGAEYNEQFF.

The J gene is TRBJ2-2, the V gene TRBV3-1; the D call from TCRdb, TRBD2, cannot be confirmed without DNA. The CDR3 loop spans 18 amino acids. The germline CDR1 and CDR2 sequences are LGHDT and YNNKEL (reference sequence). The CDR3 here is CASSRPVRLAGFTGELFF.

The V call is TRBV14, the J call TRBJ2-5. The CDR3 is made up of 15 amino acids. Per the germline V gene, CDR1 is SGHDN and CDR2 is FVKESK. The CDR3 reads CASSQVGTGEETQYF.

The V and J genes are TRBV30 and TRBJ2-1; TCRdb indicates TRBD1, and absent DNA this call remains unverified. This CDR3 spans 17 amino acids. The V gene's germline CDR1 is GTSNPN and CDR2 SVGIG (reference sequence). The CDR3 is CAWSVPGPGIAYNEQFF.

The chain is built from TRBV20-1 and TRBJ2-2; the TRBD1 assignment by TCRdb is unverifiable without DNA. This CDR3 has 14 amino acids. CDR1 and CDR2 (germline): DFQATT, SNEGSKA (reference sequence). This CDR3 reads CSASRDRAIGELFF.

The chain's CDR3 is CASSLMGSGETQYF. The chain is built from TRBV11-2 and TRBJ2-5; there is no DNA to check the TCRdb D call of TRBD1. This CDR3 region has 14 residues. CDR1 is SGHAT and CDR2 is FQNNGV in the germline V gene.

The V gene is TRBV10-1, the J gene TRBJ1-1. This CDR3 spans 14 amino acids. Germline V CDR1 and CDR2: WNHNN, SYGVQD (reference sequence). CDR3 sequence: CASSEAARDTEAFF.

V usage is TRBV4-1 and J usage is TRBJ1-1; TCRdb's D call, TRBD1, is unchecked because there is no DNA. The CDR3 has 12 amino acids. Germline V CDR1 and CDR2: MGHRA, YSYEKL. This chain's CDR3 is CASSRPGQEAFF.

The rearrangement joins TRBV7-9 to TRBJ2-3; TCRdb gives TRBD2 as the D gene, but with no DNA this cannot be confirmed. The CDR3 is 13 residues long. CDR1 SEHNR and CDR2 FQNEAQ come from the germline V gene (reference sequence). The CDR3 loop is CASSLSSGGGPYF.

The genes are TRBV14 and TRBJ2-1; TCRdb returns TRBD1, unconfirmable since there is no DNA. Germline CDR1 SGHDN, CDR2 FVKESK. The CDR3 sequence is 15 residues long. CDR3 residues: CASNPTGTSYNEQFF. The full variable domain, rest sourced from reference TRBV14 and TRBJ2-1, is EAGVTQFPSHSVIEKGQTVTLRCDPISGHDNLYWYRRVMGKEIKFLLHFVKESKQDESGMPNNRFLAERTGGTYSTLKVQPAELEDSGVYFCASNPTGTSYNEQFFGPGTRLTVL.

The rearrangement joins TRBV29-1 to TRBJ2-3; TCRdb designates TRBD2, a call that cannot be tested without DNA. The CDR3 is 13 residues long. Germline values: CDR1 SQVTM, CDR2 ANQGSEA. The CDR3 sequence is CSAGLAGSDTQYF.

V is TRBV12-3 or TRBV12-4 and J is TRBJ2-3; no DNA is available, so the TRBD2 call from TCRdb remains unchecked. The CDR3 is 15 residues long. This CDR3 is CASSLMASRTDTQYF.

This sequence joins TRBV6-5 and TRBJ2-5; TCRdb proposes TRBD2, but this gene call is untestable without DNA. CDR3 size: 16 residues. Germline V CDR1 and CDR2: MNHEY, SVGAGI. CDR3 in amino acids: CASSRASGVYQETQYF.

The chain joins TRBV9 to TRBJ1-1; TCRdb returns TRBD1, unconfirmable since there is no DNA. The CDR3 is 16 amino acids. Germline V gene sequence: CDR1 SGDLS, CDR2 YYNGEE. The CDR3 loop reads CASSDNQGTENTEAFF. The variable domain in full, completed from reference TRBV9 and TRBJ1-1, reads DSGVTQTPKHLITATGQRVTLRCSPRSGDLSVYWYQQSLDQGLQFLIQYYNGEERAKGNILERFSAQQFPDLHSELNLSSLELGDSALYFCASSDNQGTENTEAFFGQGTRLTVV.

The chain is built from TRBV5-1 and TRBJ2-1; TCRdb's D call, TRBD2, is unchecked because there is no DNA. The CDR3 is made up of 15 amino acids. The germline CDR1 and CDR2 sequences are SGHRS and YFSETQ. This chain's CDR3 is CASSDVPGGPGEQFF.

V and J are TRBV5-1 and TRBJ2-2; lacking DNA, the TRBD1 call made by TCRdb goes unchecked. From germline, CDR1 is SGHRS and CDR2 YFSETQ. The CDR3 extends over 18 amino acids. The chain's CDR3 is CASRPASYRGANTGELFF.

V is TRBV12-3 or TRBV12-4 and J is TRBJ2-3; TCRdb designates TRBD1, a call that cannot be tested without DNA. The CDR3 length is 14 residues. Here the CDR3 reads CASSFSTGPDTQYF.

V usage is TRBV20-1 and J usage is TRBJ2-1. CDR3 size: 12 residues. Germline V CDR1 and CDR2: DFQATT, SNEGSKA (reference sequence). The CDR3 here is CSAGGLGDEQFF.

CDR3 in amino acids: CASSSGTLQAFF. V gene TRBV5-1 combines with J gene TRBJ1-1. Germline values: CDR1 SGHRS, CDR2 YFSETQ. CDR3 size: 12 residues.

The chain joins TRBV3-1 to TRBJ2-6. This CDR3 spans 15 amino acids. Germline CDR1 reads LGHDT; CDR2 reads YNNKEL (reference sequence). This chain's CDR3 is CASSPVGGGANVLTF.

The J gene is TRBJ2-1, the V gene TRBV15. Germline CDR1 is LNHNV and CDR2 is YYDKDF (reference sequence). The CDR3 contains 15 residues. The CDR3 is CATSRDGKEFSEQFF.